This T cell receptor (beta chain) was identified during a study of T cells in Graves' hyperthyroidism and ophthalmopathy. Template material for amplifying TCR beta CDR3 regions consisted of RNA transcripts. A set of HTBI primers served as the primers for a first-round RT-PCR of the TCR CDR3. TCRdb re-called the multiplex PCR reads through MiXCR, storing one row per CDR3 protein. Of some 440,000 distinct CDR3 sequences listed, more than 15% are singletons. The CDR3 length is 15 residues. Germline V gives CDR1 SGHKS, CDR2 YYEKEE (reference sequence). Trimming removed 0 bases from V and 2 bases from J, with 10 bases in between.

This chain joins TRBV5-5 and TRBJ2-3, with D hard to call. Material for sequencing was blood. The source of this sequence is a woman aged 18-29 years with Graves' hyperthyroidism. The CDR3 sequence: CASSLGNSHTDTQYF. CDR3 nucleotide sequence: TGTGCCAGCAGCTTGGGGAACAGCCACACAGATACGCAGTATTTT.